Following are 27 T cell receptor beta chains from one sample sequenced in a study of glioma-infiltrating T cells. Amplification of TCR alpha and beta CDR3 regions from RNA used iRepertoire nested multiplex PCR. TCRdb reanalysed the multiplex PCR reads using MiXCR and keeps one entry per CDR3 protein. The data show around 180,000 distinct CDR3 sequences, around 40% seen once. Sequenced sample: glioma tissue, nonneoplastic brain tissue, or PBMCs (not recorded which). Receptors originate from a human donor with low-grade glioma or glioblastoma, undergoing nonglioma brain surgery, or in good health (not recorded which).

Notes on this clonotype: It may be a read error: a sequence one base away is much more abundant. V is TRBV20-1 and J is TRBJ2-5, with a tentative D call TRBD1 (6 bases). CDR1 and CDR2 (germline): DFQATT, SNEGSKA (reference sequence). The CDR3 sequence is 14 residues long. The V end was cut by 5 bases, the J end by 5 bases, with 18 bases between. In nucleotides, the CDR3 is TGCAGTGCTTCAACAGGGCGCTTTAAGGAGACCCAGTACTTC. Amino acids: CSASTGRFKETQYF.

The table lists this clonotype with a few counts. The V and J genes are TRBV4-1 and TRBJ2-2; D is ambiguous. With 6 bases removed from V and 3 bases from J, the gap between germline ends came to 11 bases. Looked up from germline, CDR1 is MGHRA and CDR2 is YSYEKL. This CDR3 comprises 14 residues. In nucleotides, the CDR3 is TGCGCCAGCAGAATGGGTCCCTACACCGGGGAGCTGTTTTTT. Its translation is CASRMGPYTGELFF.

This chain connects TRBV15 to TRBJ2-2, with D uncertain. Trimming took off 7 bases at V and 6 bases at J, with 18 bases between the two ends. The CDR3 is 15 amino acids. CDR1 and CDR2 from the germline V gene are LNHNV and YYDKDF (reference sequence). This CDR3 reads CATIRAFASAGELFF. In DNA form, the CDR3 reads TGTGCCACCATTAGGGCCTTCGCGTCCGCCGGGGAGCTGTTTTTT.

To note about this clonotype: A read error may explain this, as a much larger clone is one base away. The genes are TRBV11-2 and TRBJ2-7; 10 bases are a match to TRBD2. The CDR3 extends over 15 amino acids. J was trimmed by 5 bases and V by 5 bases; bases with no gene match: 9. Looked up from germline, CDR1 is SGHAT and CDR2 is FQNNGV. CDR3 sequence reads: CASSIATSGMDEQYF. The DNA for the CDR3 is TGTGCCAGCAGCATAGCCACTAGCGGGATGGACGAGCAGTACTTC.

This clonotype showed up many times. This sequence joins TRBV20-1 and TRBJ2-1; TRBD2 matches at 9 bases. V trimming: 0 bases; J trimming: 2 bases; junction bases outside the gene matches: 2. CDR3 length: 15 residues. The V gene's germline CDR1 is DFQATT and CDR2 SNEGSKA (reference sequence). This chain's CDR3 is CSARDSGSPYNEQFF. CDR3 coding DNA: TGCAGTGCTAGAGATAGCGGGAGCCCCTACAATGAGCAGTTCTTC.

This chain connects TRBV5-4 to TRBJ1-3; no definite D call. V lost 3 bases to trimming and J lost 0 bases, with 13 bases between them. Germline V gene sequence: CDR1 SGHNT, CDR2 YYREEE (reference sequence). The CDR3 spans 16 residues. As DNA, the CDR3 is TGTGCCAGCAGCTCGGGCCTGGGCCACTCTGGAAACACCATATATTTT. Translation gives CASSSGLGHSGNTIYF.

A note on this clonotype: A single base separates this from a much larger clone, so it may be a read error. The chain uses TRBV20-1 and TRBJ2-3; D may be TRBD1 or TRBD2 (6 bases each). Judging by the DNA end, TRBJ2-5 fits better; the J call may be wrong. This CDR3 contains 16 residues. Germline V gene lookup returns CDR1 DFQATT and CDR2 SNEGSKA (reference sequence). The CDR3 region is CSASPLGGGSIETQYF. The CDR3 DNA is TGCAGTGCTAGCCCATTAGGGGGAGGTTCTATAGAGACCCAGTACTTC.

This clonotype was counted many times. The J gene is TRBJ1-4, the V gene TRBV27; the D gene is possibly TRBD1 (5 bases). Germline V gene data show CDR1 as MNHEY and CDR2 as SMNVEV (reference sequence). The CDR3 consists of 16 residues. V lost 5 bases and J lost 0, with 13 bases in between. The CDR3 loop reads CASSPYRQSTNEKLFF. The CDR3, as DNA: TGTGCCAGCAGTCCGTACCGACAGTCAACTAATGAAAAACTGTTTTTT.

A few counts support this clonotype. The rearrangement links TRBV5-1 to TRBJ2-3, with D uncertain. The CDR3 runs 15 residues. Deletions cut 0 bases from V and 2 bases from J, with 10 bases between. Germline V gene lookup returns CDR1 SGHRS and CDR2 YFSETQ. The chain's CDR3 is CASSLAGSTTDTQYF. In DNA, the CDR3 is TGCGCCAGCAGCTTGGCCGGGTCAACCACAGATACGCAGTATTTT.

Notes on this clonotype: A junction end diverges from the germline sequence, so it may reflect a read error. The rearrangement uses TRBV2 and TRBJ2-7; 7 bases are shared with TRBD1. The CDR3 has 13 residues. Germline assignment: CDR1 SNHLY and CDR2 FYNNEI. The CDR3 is CVSIWDRSYEQYF. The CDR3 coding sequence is TGTGTCAGCATATGGGACAGATCCTACGAGCAGTACTTC.

The CDR3 reads CASSERAGLINTEAFF. CDR3 nucleotides: TGTGCCAGCAGTGAGAGGGCAGGGCTCATTAACACTGAAGCTTTCTTT. The chain employs TRBV28 and TRBJ1-1; a weak D match, TRBD1 (5 bases). The length of the CDR3 is 16 residues. Germline V gene sequence: CDR1 MDHEN, CDR2 SYDVKM. Trimming shortened V by 5 bases and J by 2 bases, and 18 bases separated the two germline ends.

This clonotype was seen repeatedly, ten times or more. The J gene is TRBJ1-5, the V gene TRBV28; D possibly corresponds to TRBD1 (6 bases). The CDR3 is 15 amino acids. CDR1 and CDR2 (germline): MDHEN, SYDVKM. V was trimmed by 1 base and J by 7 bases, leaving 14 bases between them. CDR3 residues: CASSLSVRGEQPQHF. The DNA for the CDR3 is TGTGCCAGCAGTTTATCCGTCAGGGGCGAACAGCCCCAGCATTTT.

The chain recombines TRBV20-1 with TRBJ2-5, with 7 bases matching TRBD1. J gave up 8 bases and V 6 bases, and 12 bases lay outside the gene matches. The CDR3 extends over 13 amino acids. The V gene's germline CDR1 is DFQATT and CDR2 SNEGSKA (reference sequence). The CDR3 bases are TGCAGTGCCTCCCCCGACAGGGTCGATACCCAGTACTTC. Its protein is CSASPDRVDTQYF.

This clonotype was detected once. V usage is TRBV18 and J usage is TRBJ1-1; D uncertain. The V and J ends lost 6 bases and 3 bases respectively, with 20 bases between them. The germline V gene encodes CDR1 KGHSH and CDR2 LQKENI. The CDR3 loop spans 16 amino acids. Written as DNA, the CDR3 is TGTGCCAGCTCCCCTTTAGGATTTGAGGTGGACACTGAAGCTTTCTTT. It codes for CASSPLGFEVDTEAFF. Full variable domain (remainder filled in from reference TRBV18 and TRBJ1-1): NAGVMQNPRHLVRRRGQEARLRCSPMKGHSHVYWYRQLPEEGLKFMVYLQKENIIDESGMPKERFSAEFPKEGPSILRIQQVVRGDSAAYFCASSPLGFEVDTEAFFGQGTRLTVV.

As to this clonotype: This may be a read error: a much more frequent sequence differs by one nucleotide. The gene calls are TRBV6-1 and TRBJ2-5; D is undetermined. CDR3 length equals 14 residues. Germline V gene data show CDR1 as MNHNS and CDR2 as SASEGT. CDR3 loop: CGSSIDGNQETQYF. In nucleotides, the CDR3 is TGTGGCAGCAGTATCGACGGAAACCAAGAGACCCAGTACTTC.

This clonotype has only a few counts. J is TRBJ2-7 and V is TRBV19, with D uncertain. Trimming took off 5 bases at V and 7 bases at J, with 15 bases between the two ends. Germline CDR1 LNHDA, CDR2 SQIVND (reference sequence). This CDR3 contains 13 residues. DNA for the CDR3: TGTGCCAGTAGTTTGACCCCTTCTAGTGAGCAGTACTTC. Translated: CASSLTPSSEQYF.

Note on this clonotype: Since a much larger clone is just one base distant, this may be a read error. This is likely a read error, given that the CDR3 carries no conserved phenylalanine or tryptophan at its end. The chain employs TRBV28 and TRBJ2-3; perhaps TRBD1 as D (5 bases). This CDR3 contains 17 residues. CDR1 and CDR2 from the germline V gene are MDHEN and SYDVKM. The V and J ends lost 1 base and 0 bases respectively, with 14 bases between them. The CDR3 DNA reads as TGTGCCAGCAGTTTATATAGACAGTACTCTAGCACAGATACGCAGTATTTA. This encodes CASSLYRQYSSTDTQYL.

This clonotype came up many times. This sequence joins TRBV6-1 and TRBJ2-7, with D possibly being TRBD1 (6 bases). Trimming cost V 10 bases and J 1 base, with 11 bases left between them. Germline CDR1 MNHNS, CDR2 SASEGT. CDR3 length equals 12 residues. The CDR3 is CATSRGSYEQYF. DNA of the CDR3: TGTGCCACCTCAAGGGGGTCCTACGAGCAGTACTTC.

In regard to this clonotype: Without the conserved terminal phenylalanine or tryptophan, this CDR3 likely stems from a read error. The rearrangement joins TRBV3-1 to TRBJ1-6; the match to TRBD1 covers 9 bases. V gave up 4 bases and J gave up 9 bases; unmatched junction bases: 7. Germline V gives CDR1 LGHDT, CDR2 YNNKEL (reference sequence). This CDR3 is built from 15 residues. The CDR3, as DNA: TGTGCCAGCAGCCCGGAACAGGGGGCTGGTTCACCCCTCCACGTT. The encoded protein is CASSPEQGAGSPLHV.

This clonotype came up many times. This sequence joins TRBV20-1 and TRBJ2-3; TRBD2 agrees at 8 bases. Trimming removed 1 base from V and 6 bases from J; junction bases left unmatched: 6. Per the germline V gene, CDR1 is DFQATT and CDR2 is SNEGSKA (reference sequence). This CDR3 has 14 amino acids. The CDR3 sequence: CSARAAGGGDTQYF. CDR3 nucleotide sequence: TGCAGTGCTAGAGCTGCGGGAGGAGGCGATACGCAGTATTTT.

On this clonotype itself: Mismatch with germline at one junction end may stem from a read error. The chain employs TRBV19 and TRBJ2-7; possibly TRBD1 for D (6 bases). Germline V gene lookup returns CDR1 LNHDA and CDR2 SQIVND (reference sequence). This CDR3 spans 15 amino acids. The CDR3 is CASKQGVYSSYEHYF. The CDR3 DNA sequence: TGTGCCAGTAAACAGGGAGTCTACTCCTCCTACGAGCACTACTTC. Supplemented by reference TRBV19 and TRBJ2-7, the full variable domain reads DGGITQSPKYLFRKEGQNVTLSCEQNLNHDAMYWYRQDPGQGLRLIYYSQIVNDFQKGDIAEGYSVSREKKESFPLTVTSAQKNPTAFYLCASKQGVYSSYEHYFGPGTRLTVT.

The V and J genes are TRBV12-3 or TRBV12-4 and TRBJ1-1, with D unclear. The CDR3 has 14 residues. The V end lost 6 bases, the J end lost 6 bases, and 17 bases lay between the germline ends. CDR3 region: CASSRTTLIAEAFF. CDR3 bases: TGTGCCAGCAGCAGAACCACACTAATCGCTGAAGCTTTCTTT.

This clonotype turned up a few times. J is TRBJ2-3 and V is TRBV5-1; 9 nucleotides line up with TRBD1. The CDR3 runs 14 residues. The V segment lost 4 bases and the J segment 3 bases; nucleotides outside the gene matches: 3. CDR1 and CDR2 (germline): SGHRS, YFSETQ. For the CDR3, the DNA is TGCGCCAGCAGCCGACAGGGGGAGACAGATACGCAGTATTTT. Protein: CASSRQGETDTQYF.

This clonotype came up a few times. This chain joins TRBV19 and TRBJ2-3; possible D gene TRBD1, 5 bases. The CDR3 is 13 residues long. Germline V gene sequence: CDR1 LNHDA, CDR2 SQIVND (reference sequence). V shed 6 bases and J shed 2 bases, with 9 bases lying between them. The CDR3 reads CASRQVNTDTQYF. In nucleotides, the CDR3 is TGTGCCAGTAGACAGGTCAACACAGATACGCAGTATTTT.

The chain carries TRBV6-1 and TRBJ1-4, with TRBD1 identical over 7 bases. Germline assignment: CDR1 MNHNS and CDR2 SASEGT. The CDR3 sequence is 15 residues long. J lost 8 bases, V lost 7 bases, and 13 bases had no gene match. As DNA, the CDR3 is TGTGCCAGCAACTTAGGAGGGGGCTGGTGGGAAAAACTGTTTTTT. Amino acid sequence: CASNLGGGWWEKLFF.

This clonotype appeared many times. CDR3 in amino acids: CASSLRSGAGELFF. The CDR3 bases are TGTGCCAGCAGTTTACGGTCAGGGGCCGGGGAGCTGTTTTTT. V is TRBV6-1 and J is TRBJ2-2, with TRBD1 as a possible D gene (6 bases). Per the germline V gene, CDR1 is MNHNS and CDR2 is SASEGT. V gave up 5 bases and J gave up 6 bases, with 13 bases separating them. This CDR3 has 14 amino acids.

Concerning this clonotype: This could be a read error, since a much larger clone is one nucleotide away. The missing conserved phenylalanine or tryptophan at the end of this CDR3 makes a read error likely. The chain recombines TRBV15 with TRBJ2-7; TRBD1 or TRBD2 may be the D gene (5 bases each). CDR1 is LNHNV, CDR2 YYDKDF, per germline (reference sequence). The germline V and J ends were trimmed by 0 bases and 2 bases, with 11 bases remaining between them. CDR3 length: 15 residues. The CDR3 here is CATSRDYGDPYEQYL. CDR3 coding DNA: TGTGCCACCAGCAGAGATTATGGGGACCCCTACGAGCAGTACCTC.